Below, one TCR beta chain is given with its context. This CDR3 has 18 residues. CDR1 LGHNA and CDR2 YSLEER come from the germline V gene. Trimming took 3 bases from V and 7 from J; bases not matched to a gene: 10. This record comes from a study of blood T cell repertoires in COVID-19. Looking at the study overall: Sample material is recorded as cDNA or gDNA derived from T cells, B-cell-depleted T cells, or PBMCs.

Original methodology: Amplification from reference gene primers served as the basis for estimated nucleated cell counts. Generated by immunoSEQ multiplex PCR, the TCRdb table keeps only in-frame clones and is missing some. That table is the source of V, J and clone size, and D and trimming were worked out from the DNA. The sample has 140,000 or so clones, 80% to 90% seen once. Enrolled through a virtual design, the participants were between 18 and 89 years of age and came from 24 US areas. Clinical history reported by participants formed the basis on which cohorts were assigned. This TCR was sampled from a woman between 50 and 59 years old with acute COVID-19. The specimen was PBMCs or T cells enriched from blood (not recorded which). The rearrangement joins TRBV4-3 to TRBJ2-1; 15 positions agree with TRBD2. This CDR3 is CASSHRTSGRADRNEQFF. The CDR3 region has the DNA TGCGCCAGCAGCCATCGGACTAGCGGGAGGGCCGATCGGAATGAGCAGTTCTTC.